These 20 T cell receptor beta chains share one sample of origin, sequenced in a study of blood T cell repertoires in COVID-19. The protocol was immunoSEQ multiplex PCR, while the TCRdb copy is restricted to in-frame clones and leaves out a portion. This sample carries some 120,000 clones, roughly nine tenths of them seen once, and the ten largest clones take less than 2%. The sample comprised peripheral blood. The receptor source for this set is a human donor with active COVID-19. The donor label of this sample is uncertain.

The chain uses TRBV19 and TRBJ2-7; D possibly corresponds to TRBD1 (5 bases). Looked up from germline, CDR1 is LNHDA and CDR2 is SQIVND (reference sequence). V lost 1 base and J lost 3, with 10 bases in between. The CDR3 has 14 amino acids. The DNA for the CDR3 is TGTGCCAGTAGTATAGCCGGGCAGGGCTACGAGCAGTACTTC. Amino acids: CASSIAGQGYEQYF.

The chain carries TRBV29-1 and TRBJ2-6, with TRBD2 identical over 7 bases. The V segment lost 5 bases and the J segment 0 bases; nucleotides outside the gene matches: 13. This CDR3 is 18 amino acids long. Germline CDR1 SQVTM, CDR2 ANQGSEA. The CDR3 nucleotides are TGCAGCGTTCCGACTAGCTACCAAATGGCCTCTGGGGCCAACGTCCTGACTTTC. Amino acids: CSVPTSYQMASGANVLTF.

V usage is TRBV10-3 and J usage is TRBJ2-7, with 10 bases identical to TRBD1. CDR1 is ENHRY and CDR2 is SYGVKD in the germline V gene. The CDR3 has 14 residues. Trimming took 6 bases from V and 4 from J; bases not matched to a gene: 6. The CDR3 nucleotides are TGTGCCATCAGCTCGGGACAGGGGCGTTACGAGCAGTACTTC. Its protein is CAISSGQGRYEQYF.

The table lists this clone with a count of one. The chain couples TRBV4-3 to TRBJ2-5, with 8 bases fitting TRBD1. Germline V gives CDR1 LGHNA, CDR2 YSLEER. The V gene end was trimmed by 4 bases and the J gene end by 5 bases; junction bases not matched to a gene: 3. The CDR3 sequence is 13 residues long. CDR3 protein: CASSRQGTETQYF. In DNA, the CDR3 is TGCGCCAGCAGCCGACAGGGGACGGAGACCCAGTACTTC.

This chain's CDR3 is CASSQGTGDGYTF. The CDR3 region has the DNA TGTGCCAGCAGCCAGGGGACAGGGGATGGCTACACCTTC. The chain couples TRBV7-9 to TRBJ1-2; TRBD1 aligns across 10 bases. Germline V gene data show CDR1 as SEHNR and CDR2 as FQNEAQ (reference sequence). With V trimmed by 5 bases and J by 6 bases, 3 bases remained unmatched. The CDR3 consists of 13 residues.

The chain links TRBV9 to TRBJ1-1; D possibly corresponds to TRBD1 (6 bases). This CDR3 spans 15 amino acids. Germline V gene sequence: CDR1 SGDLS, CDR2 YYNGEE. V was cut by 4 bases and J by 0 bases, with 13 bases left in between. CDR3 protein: CASSPWTDMNTEAFF. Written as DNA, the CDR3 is TGTGCCAGCAGCCCCTGGACAGACATGAACACTGAAGCTTTCTTT.

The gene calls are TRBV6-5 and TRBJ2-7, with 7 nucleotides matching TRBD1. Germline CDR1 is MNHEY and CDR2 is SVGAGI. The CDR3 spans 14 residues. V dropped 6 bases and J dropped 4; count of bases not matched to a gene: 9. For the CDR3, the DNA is TGTGCCAGCAGCCCACCGGGACAGAAGTACGAGCAGTACTTC. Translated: CASSPPGQKYEQYF.

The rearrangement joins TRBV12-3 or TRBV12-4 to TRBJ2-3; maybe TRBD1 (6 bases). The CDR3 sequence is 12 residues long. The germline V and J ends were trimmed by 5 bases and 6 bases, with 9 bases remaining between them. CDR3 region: CASSPQGDTQYF. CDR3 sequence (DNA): TGTGCCAGCAGTCCCCAGGGGGATACGCAGTATTTT.

The DNA of the CDR3 is TGTGCCAGCAGTTACTCGAACGCCGGGACAGGGTTTAAACTGTTTTTT. Encoded protein: CASSYSNAGTGFKLFF. This chain joins TRBV6-6 and TRBJ1-4, with TRBD1 identical over 9 bases. J lost 11 bases, V lost 0 bases, and 10 bases had no gene match. Germline V gives CDR1 MNHNY, CDR2 SVGAGI (reference sequence). The length of the CDR3 is 16 residues.

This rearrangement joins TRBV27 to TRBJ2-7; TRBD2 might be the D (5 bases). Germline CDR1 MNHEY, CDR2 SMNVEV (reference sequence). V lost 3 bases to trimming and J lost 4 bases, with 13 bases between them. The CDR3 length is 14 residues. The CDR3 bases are TGTGCCAGCAGTTTTCTGGCGGGTGGGTACGAGCAGTACTTC. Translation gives CASSFLAGGYEQYF.

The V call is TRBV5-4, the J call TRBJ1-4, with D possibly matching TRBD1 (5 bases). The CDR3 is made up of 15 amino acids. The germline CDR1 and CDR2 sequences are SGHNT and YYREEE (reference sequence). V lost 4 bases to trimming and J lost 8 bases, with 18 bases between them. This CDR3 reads CASSTGGAGGEKLFF. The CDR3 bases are TGTGCCAGCAGCACGGGAGGGGCTGGCGGAGAAAAACTGTTTTTT. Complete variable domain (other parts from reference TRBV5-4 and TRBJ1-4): ETGVTQSPTHLIKTRGQQVTLRCSSQSGHNTVSWYQQALGQGPQFIFQYYREEENGRGNFPPRFSGLQFPNYSSELNVNALELDDSALYLCASSTGGAGGEKLFFGSGTQLSVL.

The CDR3 loop is CASSLAGDYGYTF. In DNA, the CDR3 is TGTGCCAGCTCCCTTGCGGGGGACTATGGCTACACCTTC. The chain is built from TRBV18 and TRBJ1-2; D is possibly TRBD1 (5 bases). CDR1 is KGHSH and CDR2 is LQKENI in the germline V gene. This CDR3 contains 13 residues. Trimming stripped 6 bases from V and 3 bases from J, with 11 bases between.

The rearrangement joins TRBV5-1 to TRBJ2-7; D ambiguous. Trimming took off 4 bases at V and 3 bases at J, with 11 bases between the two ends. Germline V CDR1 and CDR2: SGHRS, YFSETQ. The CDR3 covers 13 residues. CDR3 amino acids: CASSLLSSYEQYF. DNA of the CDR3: TGCGCCAGCAGCCTTCTCTCCAGCTACGAGCAGTACTTC.

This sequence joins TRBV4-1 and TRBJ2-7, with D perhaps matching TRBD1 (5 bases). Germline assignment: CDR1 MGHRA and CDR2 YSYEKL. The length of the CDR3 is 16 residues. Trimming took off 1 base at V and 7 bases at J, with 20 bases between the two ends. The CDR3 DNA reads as TGCGCCAGCAGCCAAGCCCAGGGCCTCGCCCGGCGGGAGCAGTACTTC. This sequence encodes CASSQAQGLARREQYF.

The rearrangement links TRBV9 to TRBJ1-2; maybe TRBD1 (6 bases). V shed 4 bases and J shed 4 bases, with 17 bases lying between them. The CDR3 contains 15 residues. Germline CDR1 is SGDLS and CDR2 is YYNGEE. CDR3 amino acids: CASSTQGNIGYGYTF. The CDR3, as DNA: TGTGCCAGCAGCACACAGGGAAATATTGGCTATGGCTACACCTTC.

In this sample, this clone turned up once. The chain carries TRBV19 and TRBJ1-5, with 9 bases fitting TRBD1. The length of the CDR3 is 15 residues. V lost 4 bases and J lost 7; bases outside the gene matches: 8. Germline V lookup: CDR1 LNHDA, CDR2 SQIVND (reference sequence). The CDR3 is CASSNWGQGSQPQHF. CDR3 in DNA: TGTGCCAGTAGTAACTGGGGACAGGGATCACAGCCCCAGCATTTT.

The CDR3 sequence is CASSMTGNNSPLHF. The CDR3 nucleotides are TGTGCCAGCAGTATGACAGGGAACAACTCACCCCTCCACTTT. The chain employs TRBV27 and TRBJ1-6, with 7 bases lining up with TRBD1. Unmatched junction bases numbered 8, after V lost 5 bases and J lost 10 bases. The CDR3 is 14 amino acids. From germline, CDR1 is MNHEY and CDR2 SMNVEV (reference sequence).

The CDR3 loop reads CASSLPGGYGYTF. CDR3 DNA sequence: TGTGCCAGCAGCTTACCGGGGGGCTATGGCTACACCTTC. The chain couples TRBV7-2 to TRBJ1-2; possible D gene TRBD1, 5 bases. The CDR3 contains 13 residues. The germline V gene has CDR1 SGHTA and CDR2 FQGNSA. The germline V and J ends were trimmed by 2 bases and 4 bases, with 8 bases remaining between them. The full variable domain, completed using reference TRBV7-2 and TRBJ1-2, is GAGVSQSPSNKVTEKGKDVELRCDPISGHTALYWYRQSLGQGLEFLIYFQGNSAPDKSGLPSDRFSAERTGGSVSTLTIQRTQQEDSAVYLCASSLPGGYGYTFGSGTRLTVV.

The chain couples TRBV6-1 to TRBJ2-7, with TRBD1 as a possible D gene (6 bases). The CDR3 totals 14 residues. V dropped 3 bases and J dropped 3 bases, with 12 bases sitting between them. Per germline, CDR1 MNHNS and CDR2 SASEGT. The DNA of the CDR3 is TGTGCCAGCAGTGACGGGACAAGTATCTACGAGCAGTACTTC. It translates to CASSDGTSIYEQYF.

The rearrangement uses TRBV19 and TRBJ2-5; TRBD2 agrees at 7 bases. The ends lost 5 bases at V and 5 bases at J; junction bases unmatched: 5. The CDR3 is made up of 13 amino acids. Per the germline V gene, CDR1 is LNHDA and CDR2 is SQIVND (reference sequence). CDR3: CASSGGGWETQYF. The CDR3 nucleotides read TGTGCCAGTAGTGGCGGGGGTTGGGAGACCCAGTACTTC.